Listed below are T cell receptor beta chains from one sample, sequenced in a study of blood T cells in healthy people across ages. TCRdb passed the 5' RACE reads through MiXCR, listing each CDR3 protein once. The repertoire has 750,000 to 950,000 distinct CDR3 sequences, approximately 53% of them found once; the top ten carry around 40%. Sequencing used blood. The receptor source for this set is a man at least 80 years old in good health. Both conserved end residues are part of each CDR3. The D gene is left open where the match is weak. Where a row states a size, it is once, few, many or the class of an expanded clone; other rows omit it.

>-|few|TRBJ2-1|TRBV7-2
TGTGCCAGCAGCCCCCGGCGTCTTAGCTCCTACAATGAGCAGTTCTTC
CASSPRRLSSYNEQFF
>TRBD1|few|TRBJ1-1|TRBV29-1
TGCAGCGCCCAGACAGGGGGTGGCACTGAAGCTTTCTTT
CSAQTGGGTEAFF
>-|-|TRBJ2-3|TRBV10-3
TGTGCCATCAGTGACCCTCGAAGCCTAGGCGATACGCAGTATTTT
CAISDPRSLGDTQYF
>-|-|TRBJ1-2|TRBV6-5
TGTGCCAGCAGTTACTCGAGATCCTATGGCTACACCTTC
CASSYSRSYGYTF
>TRBD2|-|TRBJ2-7|TRBV9
TGTGCCAGCAGCGTAGGTGGGAGGGCCGGGGACGAGCAGTACTTC
CASSVGGRAGDEQYF
>TRBD1|-|TRBJ2-7|TRBV7-9
TGTGCCAGCAGGGGACAGGGGGCTAATTCCTACGAGCAGTACTTC
CASRGQGANSYEQYF
>-|few|TRBJ1-4|TRBV25-1
TGTGCCAGCAGTGCAACCCGACTTGACGGTAATGAAAAACTGTTTTTT
CASSATRLDGNEKLFF
>-|-|TRBJ2-7|TRBV5-1
TGCGCCAGCAGCTTGGGAGGGACGGATGCCTACGAGCAGTACTTC
CASSLGGTDAYEQYF
>-|many|TRBJ2-1|TRBV4-2
TGTGCCAGCAGCCAAGAGACCACGAGCTCCTACAATGAGCAGTTCTTC
CASSQETTSSYNEQFF
>-|few|TRBJ2-7|TRBV3-1
TGTGCCAGCAGCCAAGTTTGGGGGTTCTCCTACGAGCAGTACTTC
CASSQVWGFSYEQYF
>-|-|TRBJ2-7|TRBV9
TGTGCCAGCAGCGTAGATCCGTGGGGCGGAGTCTCCTACGAGCAGTACTTC
CASSVDPWGGVSYEQYF
>TRBD2|few|TRBJ2-7|TRBV28
TGTGCCAGCACCATAGCGGGAGAGTACGAGCAGTACTTC
CASTIAGEYEQYF
>-|-|TRBJ1-2|TRBV29-1
TGCAGCGTTGACAGGGAAACTAACCATGGCTACACCTTC
CSVDRETNHGYTF
>TRBD1|few|TRBJ2-1|TRBV12-3/TRBV12-4
TGTGCCAGCAGCCGAGGGGGACAGGGAATGAATGAGCAGTTCTTC
CASSRGGQGMNEQFF
>TRBD1|few|TRBJ1-2|TRBV14
TGTGCCAGCAGCCAAGATCGGACAGGGCACTATGGCTACACCTTC
CASSQDRTGHYGYTF
>-|once|TRBJ1-5|TRBV7-9
TGTGCCAGCAGCTCCACGGTTGAGCCCCAGCATTTT
CASSSTVEPQHF
>-|-|TRBJ2-6|TRBV7-2
TGTGCCAGCAGCTCCTTCCTTTCAGGGTCCGGGGCCAACGTCCTGACTTTC
CASSSFLSGSGANVLTF
>TRBD2|-|TRBJ2-2|TRBV20-1
TGCAGTGCTAGAGACCCGGGAGGGATCTCCTGGGAGCTGTTTTTT
CSARDPGGISWELFF
>TRBD1|-|TRBJ2-7|TRBV5-1
TGCGCCAGCAGCTTTGGACCGGGACAGGGGGCAATCGAGCAGTACTTC
CASSFGPGQGAIEQYF
>-|few|TRBJ2-7|TRBV5-1
TGCGCCAGCCGGGACTTCACCTACGAGCAGTACTTC
CASRDFTYEQYF
>-|-|TRBJ1-1|TRBV27
TGTGCCAGCAGTTTAGCCCAGGGCGTAAACACTGAAGCTTTCTTT
CASSLAQGVNTEAFF
>-|few|TRBJ1-2|TRBV9
TGTGCCAGCAGCGTAGATGAGGCTAACTATGGCTACACCTTC
CASSVDEANYGYTF
>TRBD2|few|TRBJ2-3|TRBV20-1
TGCAGTGCCCACCGGACTAGCGGGAGTAAGATTCCCGATACGCAGTATTTT
CSAHRTSGSKIPDTQYF
>-|-|TRBJ2-1|TRBV7-2
TGTGCCAGCAGCCCAAGACTACTTCTCGTGGAGCAGTTCTTC
CASSPRLLLVEQFF
>TRBD2|-|TRBJ2-1|TRBV11-1
TGTGCCAGCAGCCGAGGGGAGCTAGCGGGACCCTGGGTCCGTGAGCAGTTCTTC
CASSRGELAGPWVREQFF
>-|-|TRBJ2-6|TRBV2
TGTGCCAGCAGTGAAATACGGGGGGCCAACGTCCTGACTTTC
CASSEIRGANVLTF
>TRBD2|-|TRBJ2-7|TRBV10-3
TGTGCCATCAGTGACACCCCGGGACTAGCGTTCGAGCAGTACTTC
CAISDTPGLAFEQYF